A single sample is the source of the 10 T cell receptor beta chains below, sequenced in a study of blood T cell repertoires in COVID-19. The table came from immunoSEQ multiplex PCR; TCRdb's copy has only in-frame clones and leaves some out. The sample lists 220,000 or so clones; roughly 90% were seen once. The sample taken for sequencing was PBMCs or T cells enriched from blood (not recorded which). The receptor set was obtained from a man aged 25 to 40 who had been exposed to COVID-19.

The chain joins TRBV18 to TRBJ2-2; D perhaps matches TRBD2 (6 bases). Germline CDR1 is KGHSH and CDR2 is LQKENI. The CDR3 consists of 18 residues. V lost 0 bases and J 4 bases, leaving 18 bases between the germline ends. This chain's CDR3 is CASSPPSGPRDGTGELFF. Here the CDR3 DNA reads TGTGCCAGCTCACCACCGAGCGGGCCCCGCGATGGCACCGGGGAGCTGTTTTTT.

The chain links TRBV18 to TRBJ1-3, with D possibly TRBD1 on 6 matching bases. There are 17 residues in the CDR3. Trimming removed 3 bases at V and 0 bases at J, with 15 bases between. Per germline, CDR1 KGHSH and CDR2 LQKENI. CDR3 nucleotides: TGTGCCAGCTCACCTGGATACAGGGCTCCCTCTGGAAACACCATATATTTT. Translated, it gives CASSPGYRAPSGNTIYF.

This chain connects TRBV2 to TRBJ2-3; the match to TRBD1 covers 7 bases. The length of the CDR3 is 16 residues. CDR1 SNHLY and CDR2 FYNNEI come from the germline V gene. V shed 3 bases and J 5 bases; nucleotides not matched to a gene: 11. The CDR3, as DNA: TGTGCCAGCAGTGAGAGACCTGAGGGGGCCGGAGATACGCAGTATTTT. Translating it yields CASSERPEGAGDTQYF.

The V and J genes are TRBV11-2 and TRBJ2-3, with TRBD2 matching over 7 bases. The V and J ends lost 4 bases and 1 base, in that order; junction bases with no gene match: 8. CDR1 is SGHAT and CDR2 is FQNNGV in the germline V gene. The CDR3 has 16 amino acids. CDR3 protein: CASSSPRLAGTDTQYF. CDR3 nucleotides: TGTGCCAGCAGCTCCCCCCGTCTAGCGGGCACAGATACGCAGTATTTT.

This clone was detected once. The gene calls are TRBV10-3 and TRBJ2-1; 14 bases are a match to TRBD2. Germline V lookup: CDR1 ENHRY, CDR2 SYGVKD. The CDR3 contains 19 residues. The trim removed 0 bases at V and 7 bases at J, leaving 11 bases unmatched. The CDR3 loop is CAISESGRKGLAGGNEQFF. The CDR3 nucleotides read TGTGCCATCAGTGAGTCCGGGAGAAAAGGACTAGCGGGGGGTAATGAGCAGTTCTTC.

The CDR3 DNA follows: TGTGCCAGCAGAACACAAAAACAAGAGACCCAGTACTTC. Encoded protein: CASRTQKQETQYF. The V and J genes are TRBV2 and TRBJ2-5, with D hard to call. Per germline, CDR1 SNHLY and CDR2 FYNNEI. The CDR3 is made up of 13 amino acids. Between the trimmed V and J ends, which lost 6 bases and 2 bases, there was a span of 10 bases.

The J gene is TRBJ2-7, the V gene TRBV5-5, with 12 bases aligning to TRBD2. Unmatched junction bases numbered 3, after V lost 4 bases and J lost 1 base. This CDR3 contains 15 residues. The germline V gene encodes CDR1 SGHKS and CDR2 YYEKEE (reference sequence). The CDR3, as DNA: TGTGCCAGCAGCATCACTAGCGGGGGGTCCTACGAGCAGTACTTC. The encoded protein is CASSITSGGSYEQYF.

This clone was observed once. The V call is TRBV30, the J call TRBJ1-2; 10 bases are a match to TRBD1. V lost 6 bases, J lost 8 bases, and 6 bases stayed unmatched. This CDR3 spans 12 amino acids. CDR1 and CDR2 from the germline V gene are GTSNPN and SVGIG (reference sequence). The CDR3 nucleotides read TGTGCCTGCCGACAGGGGGCGAGAGGCTACACCTTC. This sequence encodes CACRQGARGYTF.

The J gene is TRBJ1-2, the V gene TRBV2; no firm D call. With 6 bases removed from V and 2 bases from J, the gap between germline ends came to 16 bases. Germline CDR1 reads SNHLY; CDR2 reads FYNNEI. The CDR3 has 15 residues. The CDR3 region is CASRARGNPNYGYTF. The DNA of the CDR3 is TGTGCCAGCAGGGCCCGCGGCAACCCGAACTATGGCTACACCTTC.

This chain links TRBV5-5 with TRBJ2-7; 7 bases are a match to TRBD1. CDR1 is SGHKS, CDR2 YYEKEE, per germline (reference sequence). This CDR3 is built from 13 residues. Unmatched junction bases numbered 15, after V lost 6 bases and J lost 12 bases. The CDR3 sequence: CASTLAPDRATYF. The CDR3 coding sequence is TGTGCCAGCACATTGGCCCCAGACAGGGCCACGTACTTC.